This is a list of T cell receptor beta chains from one sample in a study of blood T cell repertoires in COVID-19. The protocol was immunoSEQ multiplex PCR, while the TCRdb copy is restricted to in-frame clones and leaves out a portion. The profile covers about 28,000 clones, with 70% to 90% appearing a single time and about 15% taken by the ten largest. The sample was peripheral blood. The receptors originated from a human donor in a cohort sampled during active COVID-19. The CDR3 runs from the conserved cysteine through the conserved F or W. Each record gives: clone size, J gene, V gene, D gene, CDR3 protein, CDR3 DNA. A D gene is named only where the DNA matches it firmly. Expanded clones get a size class; other rows say once, few or many, or leave the size out.

size: .
J: TRBJ2-1
V: TRBV4-2
D: TRBD2
CDR3: CASSLGTSGRNNEQFF
DNA: TGTGCCAGCAGCCTGGGGACTAGCGGGAGGAACAATGAGCAGTTCTTC

size: .
J: TRBJ2-5
V: TRBV10-3
D: TRBD1
CDR3: CAISEGQGPETQYF
DNA: TGTGCCATCAGCGAGGGACAGGGGCCCGAGACCCAGTACTTC

size: once
J: TRBJ2-3
V: TRBV2
D: .
CDR3: CASSDPRTGTGQGDTQYF
DNA: TGTGCCAGCAGTGACCCCCGGACTGGGACTGGACAAGGAGATACGCAGTATTTT

size: .
J: TRBJ2-2
V: TRBV5-1
D: .
CDR3: CASSLDSTGELFF
DNA: TGCGCCAGCAGCTTGGACAGCACCGGGGAGCTGTTTTTT

size: once
J: TRBJ2-2
V: TRBV28
D: .
CDR3: CASSTPQDFTGELFF
DNA: TGTGCCAGCAGCACACCACAGGATTTCACCGGGGAGCTGTTTTTT

size: .
J: TRBJ2-7
V: TRBV5-1
D: .
CDR3: CASSQTIESNEQYF
DNA: TGCGCCAGCAGCCAGACAATCGAAAGCAACGAGCAGTACTTC

size: .
J: TRBJ2-2
V: TRBV19
D: TRBD2
CDR3: CASSASGSVPGELFF
DNA: TGTGCCAGTAGCGCGAGCGGGAGTGTCCCCGGGGAGCTGTTTTTT

size: few
J: TRBJ2-2
V: TRBV5-1
D: TRBD2
CDR3: CASSGGLAGLTGELFF
DNA: TGCGCCAGCAGCGGGGGACTAGCGGGGCTCACCGGGGAGCTGTTTTTT

size: .
J: TRBJ1-5
V: TRBV19
D: .
CDR3: CASSSTKRPQHF
DNA: TGTGCCAGTAGTTCCACCAAGAGACCCCAGCATTTT

size: .
J: TRBJ2-3
V: TRBV10-3
D: .
CDR3: CAISESSEDTQYF
DNA: TGTGCCATCAGTGAGTCCAGCGAGGATACGCAGTATTTT

size: .
J: TRBJ2-3
V: TRBV5-1
D: .
CDR3: CASSIRDTSTDTQYF
DNA: TGCGCCAGCAGCATCCGGGACACAAGCACAGATACGCAGTATTTT

size: medium-sized
J: TRBJ2-7
V: TRBV7-9
D: TRBD2
CDR3: CASSRGLAGGIGVYEQYF
DNA: TGTGCCAGCAGCCGGGGACTAGCGGGGGGTATCGGTGTGTACGAGCAGTACTTC

size: .
J: TRBJ2-7
V: TRBV12-3/TRBV12-4
D: .
CDR3: CASSLQAAYEQYF
DNA: TGTGCCAGCAGTTTGCAGGCAGCCTACGAGCAGTACTTC

size: .
J: TRBJ1-5
V: TRBV11-3
D: TRBD1
CDR3: CASSQGGQAGQPQHF
DNA: TGTGCCAGCAGCCAAGGAGGACAGGCGGGACAGCCCCAGCATTTT

size: .
J: TRBJ1-1
V: TRBV4-1
D: .
CDR3: CASSQSYYTEAFF
DNA: TGCGCCAGCAGCCAATCTTATTACACTGAAGCTTTCTTT

size: .
J: TRBJ2-5
V: TRBV4-1
D: TRBD1
CDR3: CASSQYPGQGRQETQYF
DNA: TGCGCCAGCAGCCAATACCCTGGACAGGGACGTCAAGAGACCCAGTACTTC

size: .
J: TRBJ2-1
V: TRBV4-2
D: TRBD2
CDR3: CASSQVTSGGAGRNEQFF
DNA: TGTGCCAGCAGCCAAGTTACTAGCGGGGGGGCCGGAAGGAATGAGCAGTTCTTC

size: .
J: TRBJ2-1
V: TRBV10-3
D: .
CDR3: CAISIGDEQFF
DNA: TGTGCCATCAGCATAGGGGATGAGCAGTTCTTC

size: .
J: TRBJ2-5
V: TRBV4-1
D: TRBD2
CDR3: CASSQPTSGKQETQYF
DNA: TGCGCCAGCAGCCAACCGACTAGCGGGAAACAAGAGACCCAGTACTTC

size: .
J: TRBJ2-2
V: TRBV4-3
D: TRBD2
CDR3: CASSQEPLAGAGELFF
DNA: TGCGCCAGCAGCCAAGAACCACTAGCGGGAGCCGGGGAGCTGTTTTTT

size: .
J: TRBJ1-5
V: TRBV4-2
D: .
CDR3: CASSQDNSNQPQHF
DNA: TGTGCCAGCAGCCAAGATAATAGCAATCAGCCCCAGCATTTT

size: once
J: TRBJ2-4
V: TRBV7-9
D: .
CDR3: CASSLAVAGGNIQYF
DNA: TGTGCCAGCAGCTTAGCCGTTGCCGGAGGAAACATTCAGTACTTC

size: .
J: TRBJ1-2
V: TRBV7-2
D: TRBD1
CDR3: CASSLGQGAYGYTF
DNA: TGTGCCAGCAGCTTGGGACAGGGGGCCTATGGCTACACCTTC

size: .
J: TRBJ2-7
V: TRBV24-1
D: .
CDR3: CATSDSGVPGEQYF
DNA: TGTGCCACCAGTGATTCTGGTGTCCCAGGCGAGCAGTACTTC

size: .
J: TRBJ2-1
V: TRBV7-6
D: TRBD2
CDR3: CASSSRKGLAGVNEQFF
DNA: TGTGCCAGCAGCTCCCGGAAGGGACTAGCGGGAGTCAATGAGCAGTTCTTC

size: .
J: TRBJ2-3
V: TRBV19
D: .
CDR3: CASSMIGDNQFTDTQYF
DNA: TGTGCCAGTAGTATGATCGGGGACAACCAATTCACAGATACGCAGTATTTT

size: once
J: TRBJ2-7
V: TRBV11-1
D: .
CDR3: CASSWTGSYEQYF
DNA: TGTGCCAGCAGCTGGACGGGGTCCTACGAGCAGTACTTC

size: .
J: TRBJ2-1
V: TRBV13
D: TRBD2
CDR3: CASSAGRSYNEQFF
DNA: TGTGCCAGCAGTGCCGGGAGGTCTTACAATGAGCAGTTCTTC

size: .
J: TRBJ2-3
V: TRBV7-9
D: .
CDR3: CASSLGLSTDTQYF
DNA: TGTGCCAGCAGCTTAGGTCTTTCCACAGATACGCAGTATTTT

size: .
J: TRBJ1-5
V: TRBV3-1/TRBV3-2
D: TRBD1
CDR3: CASSHGTGYSNQPQHF
DNA: TGTGCCAGCAGCCACGGGACAGGCTATAGCAATCAGCCCCAGCATTTT

size: .
J: TRBJ1-1
V: TRBV19
D: TRBD1
CDR3: CASCRDRNTEAFF
DNA: TGTGCCAGTTGTCGGGACAGGAACACTGAAGCTTTCTTT

size: .
J: TRBJ1-5
V: TRBV28
D: TRBD1
CDR3: CASSLTGARDSNQPQHF
DNA: TGTGCCAGCAGTTTGACAGGGGCGCGGGATAGCAATCAGCCCCAGCATTTT

size: .
J: TRBJ2-3
V: TRBV3-1/TRBV3-2
D: .
CDR3: CASSQMSLPADTQYF
DNA: TGTGCCAGCAGTCAAATGTCGTTGCCAGCAGATACGCAGTATTTT

size: .
J: TRBJ2-2
V: TRBV13
D: TRBD2
CDR3: CASSQTSGSNTGELFF
DNA: TGTGCCAGCAGCCAAACTAGCGGGTCGAACACCGGGGAGCTGTTTTTT

size: .
J: TRBJ1-2
V: TRBV4-1
D: .
CDR3: CASSQREDGGRIMGYTF
DNA: TGCGCCAGCAGCCAGAGGGAAGACGGGGGGCGCATAATGGGCTACACCTTC

size: once
J: TRBJ2-1
V: TRBV2
D: .
CDR3: CASSEKREAQQFF
DNA: TGTGCCAGCAGTGAGAAAAGGGAGGCCCAGCAGTTCTTC

size: .
J: TRBJ2-1
V: TRBV11-2
D: TRBD2
CDR3: CASSASGLAGHEQFF
DNA: TGTGCCAGCAGCGCGAGCGGACTAGCGGGACATGAGCAGTTCTTC

size: .
J: TRBJ2-7
V: TRBV9
D: TRBD2
CDR3: CASSSLGEGYEQYF
DNA: TGTGCCAGCAGCAGCCTAGGGGAGGGCTACGAGCAGTACTTC

size: .
J: TRBJ1-2
V: TRBV18
D: .
CDR3: CASSPTSTNYGYTF
DNA: TGTGCCAGCTCACCAACCAGTACTAACTATGGCTACACCTTC

size: once
J: TRBJ2-1
V: TRBV14
D: TRBD2
CDR3: CASSPRLSGANEQFF
DNA: TGTGCCAGCAGCCCCCGACTAAGCGGGGCGAATGAGCAGTTCTTC